Listed below are T cell receptor beta chains from one sample, sequenced in a study of early T cells in non-severe SARS-CoV-2 infection. MiXCR, run by TCRdb on the 5' RACE reads, gives a single entry per CDR3 protein. The repertoire consists of fewer than 35,000 distinct CDR3 sequences, with 9% occurring once and the leading ten covering over 10%. Input material: whole blood. The receptors shown here come from an adult who was a healthcare worker with PCR-confirmed SARS-CoV-2 infection or an uninfected control (not recorded which). Both conserved end residues are part of each CDR3. Each record gives: V gene, clone size, D gene, J gene, CDR3 DNA, CDR3 protein. The D gene is left open where the match is weak. Size values are once, few and many counts, or a class for expanded clones, and some rows have none.

TRBV7-3	many	TRBD1	TRBJ2-1	TGTGCCAGCAGCTTAGGACAGGGGGAATACAATGAGCAGTTCTTC	CASSLGQGEYNEQFF
TRBV5-8	.	.	TRBJ1-1	TGTGCCAGCAGCTTGGTGATGCAGGGTAAGACTGAAGCTTTCTTT	CASSLVMQGKTEAFF
TRBV7-8	few	TRBD1	TRBJ1-2	TGTGCCAGCAGCTTAGGGACAGGGGACGGCTACACCTTC	CASSLGTGDGYTF
TRBV7-9	many	.	TRBJ2-3	TGTGCCAGCAGCCCCAACCAAGATACGCAGTATTTT	CASSPNQDTQYF
TRBV12-5	many	.	TRBJ1-4	TGTGCTAGTGGTTTGGGGAACGTAGGGTTGGAAAAACTGTTTTTT	CASGLGNVGLEKLFF
TRBV2	few	TRBD1	TRBJ2-7	TGTGCCAGCAGCAGACAGGGGGGTTCGTCCTACGAGCAGTACTTC	CASSRQGGSSYEQYF
TRBV7-8	few	.	TRBJ2-7	TGTGCCAGCAGCGTCAATCTGGGGCAGTACTTC	CASSVNLGQYF
TRBV5-1	many	TRBD1	TRBJ2-5	TGCGCCAGCAGCTTACCGGGGACAGACCAAGAGACCCAGTACTTC	CASSLPGTDQETQYF
TRBV9	many	.	TRBJ2-7	TGTGCCAGCAGCGTATTGGACAACTCCTACGAGCAGTACTTC	CASSVLDNSYEQYF
TRBV5-1	few	TRBD1	TRBJ1-6	TGCGCCAGCAGCACCGGGACAGGGTACTCACCCCTCCACTTT	CASSTGTGYSPLHF
TRBV5-4	.	.	TRBJ1-6	TGTGCCAGCAGCTTCCGGACTGAAGATTCACCCCACCACTTT	CASSFRTEDSPHHF
TRBV5-8	many	.	TRBJ2-7	TGTGCCAGCAGCCGAGGACAGAAGCAGTACTTC	CASSRGQKQYF
TRBV12-5	.	.	TRBJ2-1	TGTGCTAGTGGATACAATGAGCAGTTCTTC	CASGYNEQFF